These T cell receptor beta chains were read from a single sample in a study of control samples from healthy donors and cancer patients. Generated by immunoSEQ multiplex PCR, the TCRdb table keeps only in-frame clones and is missing some. The sample holds roughly 130,000 clones, roughly 92% seen once. The sequenced sample consisted of blood. The receptors here all came from a man aged 25 to 45 in good health. The CDR3 runs from the conserved cysteine through the conserved F or W. The order of the fields is clone size, CDR3 length, J gene, V gene, D gene, CDR3 protein, CDR3 DNA. A D gene is named only where the DNA matches it firmly. Where a row states a size, it is once, few, many or the class of an expanded clone; other rows omit it.

.	14	TRBJ2-1	TRBV2	TRBD2	CASKSGSGGNEQFF	TGTGCCAGCAAGAGCGGGAGTGGGGGCAATGAGCAGTTCTTC
.	15	TRBJ2-5	TRBV4-2	TRBD1	CASSQDSDRAETQYF	TGTGCCAGCAGCCAAGATTCTGACAGGGCCGAGACCCAGTACTTC
.	13	TRBJ2-1	TRBV5-4	.	CASSLPGAREQFF	TGTGCCAGCAGCTTGCCTGGCGCCCGTGAGCAGTTCTTC
.	9	TRBJ1-2	TRBV21-1	.	CASDYGYTF	TGTGCCTCGGACTATGGCTACACCTTC
.	14	TRBJ1-1	TRBV7-9	TRBD1	CASSLDTGGTEAFF	TGTGCCAGCAGCTTAGACACAGGGGGCACTGAAGCTTTCTTT
.	13	TRBJ2-7	TRBV14	.	CASSLRLDYEQYF	TGTGCCAGCAGCCTGCGACTGGACTACGAGCAGTACTTC
.	14	TRBJ2-7	TRBV7-6	.	CASSLLGQGGEQYF	TGTGCCAGCAGCTTACTCGGGCAGGGGGGCGAGCAGTACTTC
once	13	TRBJ1-2	TRBV7-9	TRBD1	CASTNDRARGYTF	TGTGCCAGCACCAACGACAGGGCGAGGGGCTACACCTTC
once	14	TRBJ2-2	TRBV2	TRBD1	CASRQGQNTGELFF	TGTGCCAGCAGACAGGGGCAGAACACCGGGGAGCTGTTTTTT
.	14	TRBJ2-4	TRBV5-5	TRBD1	CASSGTGAKNIQYF	TGTGCCAGCAGCGGGACAGGGGCCAAAAACATTCAGTACTTC
.	13	TRBJ2-7	TRBV6-1	TRBD1	CAIREGQGGEQYF	TGTGCCATCCGTGAAGGACAGGGAGGCGAGCAGTACTTC
.	17	TRBJ2-1	TRBV6-2/TRBV6-3	TRBD2	CASSSPGLAGVGNEQFF	TGTGCCAGCAGTTCGCCGGGACTAGCGGGAGTAGGCAATGAGCAGTTCTTC
.	15	TRBJ1-2	TRBV7-2	TRBD1	CASSLRTGPNYGYTF	TGTGCCAGCAGCTTAAGGACAGGGCCGAACTATGGCTACACCTTC
.	14	TRBJ1-3	TRBV5-1	.	CASSLGSSGNTIYF	TGCGCCAGCAGCTTGGGCAGCTCTGGAAACACCATATATTTT
.	12	TRBJ2-7	TRBV3-1/TRBV3-2	.	CASSQAGYEQYF	TGTGCCAGCAGCCAAGCGGGCTACGAGCAGTACTTC
.	12	TRBJ1-1	TRBV7-9	.	CASSLVLAQAFF	TGTGCCAGCAGCTTAGTTCTCGCCCAAGCTTTCTTT
.	13	TRBJ1-2	TRBV14	.	CASSFRGSYGYTF	TGTGCCAGCAGCTTCCGGGGAAGCTATGGCTACACCTTC
.	12	TRBJ1-5	TRBV10-3	.	CAISESRRDQHF	TGTGCCATCAGTGAGTCTCGACGGGACCAGCATTTT